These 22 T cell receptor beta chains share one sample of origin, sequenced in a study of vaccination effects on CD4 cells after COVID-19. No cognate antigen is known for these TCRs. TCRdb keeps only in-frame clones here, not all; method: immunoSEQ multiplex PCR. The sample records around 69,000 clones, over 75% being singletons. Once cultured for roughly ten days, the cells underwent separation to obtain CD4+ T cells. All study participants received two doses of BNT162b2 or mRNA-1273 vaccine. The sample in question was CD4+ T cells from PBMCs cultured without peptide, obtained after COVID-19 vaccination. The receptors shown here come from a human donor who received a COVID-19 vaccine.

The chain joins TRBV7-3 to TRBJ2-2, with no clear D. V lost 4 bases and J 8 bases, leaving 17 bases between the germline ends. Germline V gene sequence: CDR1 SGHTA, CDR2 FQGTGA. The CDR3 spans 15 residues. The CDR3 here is CASSSLDPTSGELFF. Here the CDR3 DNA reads TGTGCCAGCAGCTCACTGGACCCAACGTCAGGGGAGCTGTTTTTT.

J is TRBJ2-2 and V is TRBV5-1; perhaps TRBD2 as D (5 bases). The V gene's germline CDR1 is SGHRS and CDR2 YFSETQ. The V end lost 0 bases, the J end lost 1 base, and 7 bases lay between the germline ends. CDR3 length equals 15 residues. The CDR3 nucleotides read TGCGCCAGCAGCTTGGGAGGGCTGAACACCGGGGAGCTGTTTTTT. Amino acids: CASSLGGLNTGELFF.

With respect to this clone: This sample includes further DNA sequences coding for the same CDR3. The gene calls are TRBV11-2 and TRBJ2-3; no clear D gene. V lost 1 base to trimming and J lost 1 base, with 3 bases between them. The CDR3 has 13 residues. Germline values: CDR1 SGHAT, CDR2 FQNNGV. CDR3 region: CASSLAGTDTQYF. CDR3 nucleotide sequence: TGTGCCAGCAGCTTAGCAGGCACAGATACGCAGTATTTT. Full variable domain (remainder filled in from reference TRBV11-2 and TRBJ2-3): EAGVAQSPRYKIIEKRQSVAFWCNPISGHATLYWYQQILGQGPKLLIQFQNNGVVDDSQLPKDRFSAERLKGVDSTLKIQPAKLEDSAVYLCASSLAGTDTQYFGPGTRLTVL.

The CDR3 is CASSVGRGPPETQYF. The CDR3 nucleotides are TGTGCCAGCAGCGTAGGAAGGGGGCCTCCAGAGACCCAGTACTTC. The rearrangement links TRBV9 to TRBJ2-5; TRBD1 matches 7 bases. V was clipped by 0 bases and J by 4 bases; unmatched bases: 6. CDR1 and CDR2 from the germline V gene are SGDLS and YYNGEE. The CDR3 has 15 amino acids.

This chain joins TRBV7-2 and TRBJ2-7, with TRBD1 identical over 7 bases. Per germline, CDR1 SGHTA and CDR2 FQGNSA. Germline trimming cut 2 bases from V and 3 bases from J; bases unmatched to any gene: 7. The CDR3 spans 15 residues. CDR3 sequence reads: CASSLIPGQFYEQYV. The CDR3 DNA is TGTGCCAGCAGCTTAATTCCGGGACAGTTCTACGAGCAGTACGTC.

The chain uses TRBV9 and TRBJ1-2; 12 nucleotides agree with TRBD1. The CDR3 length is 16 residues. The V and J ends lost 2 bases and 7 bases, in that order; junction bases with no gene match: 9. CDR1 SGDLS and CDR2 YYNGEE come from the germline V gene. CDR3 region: CASSVTPGQGARGYTF. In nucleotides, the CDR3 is TGTGCCAGCAGCGTTACACCGGGACAGGGGGCTCGTGGCTACACCTTC.

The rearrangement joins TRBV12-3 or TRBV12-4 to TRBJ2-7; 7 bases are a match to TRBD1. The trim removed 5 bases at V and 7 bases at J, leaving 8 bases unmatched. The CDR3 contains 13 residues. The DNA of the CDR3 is TGTGCCAGCAGTCACGACAGGGCGTATGAGCAGTACGTC. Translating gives CASSHDRAYEQYV.

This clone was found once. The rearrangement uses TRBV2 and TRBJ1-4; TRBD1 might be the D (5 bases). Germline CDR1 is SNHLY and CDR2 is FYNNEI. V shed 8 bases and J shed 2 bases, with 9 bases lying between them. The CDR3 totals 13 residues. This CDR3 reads CASGRGTNEKLFF. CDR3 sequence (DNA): TGTGCCAGCGGACGGGGGACTAATGAAAAACTGTTTTTT.

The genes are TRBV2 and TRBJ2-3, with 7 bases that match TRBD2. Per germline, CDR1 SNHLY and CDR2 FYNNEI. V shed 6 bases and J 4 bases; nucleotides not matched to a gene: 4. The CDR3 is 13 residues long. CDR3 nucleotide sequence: TGTGCCAGCAGCAGACTAGCAGCAGATACGCAGTATTTT. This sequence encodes CASSRLAADTQYF.

For the CDR3, the DNA is TGCAGCGTTAGTCGACAGGCCTACAATGAGCAGTTCTTC. Protein sequence: CSVSRQAYNEQFF. V is TRBV29-1 and J is TRBJ2-1; tentative D call: TRBD1 (6 bases). Germline assignment: CDR1 SQVTM and CDR2 ANQGSEA. Between the trimmed V and J ends, which lost 5 bases and 2 bases, there was a span of 10 bases. The CDR3 sequence is 13 residues long.

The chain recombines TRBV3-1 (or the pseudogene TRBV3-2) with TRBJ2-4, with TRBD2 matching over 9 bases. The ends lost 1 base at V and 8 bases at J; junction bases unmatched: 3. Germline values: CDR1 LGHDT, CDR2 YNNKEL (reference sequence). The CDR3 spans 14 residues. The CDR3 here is CASSQGAGGDIQYF. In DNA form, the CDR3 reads TGTGCCAGCAGCCAAGGGGCGGGGGGGGACATTCAGTACTTC.

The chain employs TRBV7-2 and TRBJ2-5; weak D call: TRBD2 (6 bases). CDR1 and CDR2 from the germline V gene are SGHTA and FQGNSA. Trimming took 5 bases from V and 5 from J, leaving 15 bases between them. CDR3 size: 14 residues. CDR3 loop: CASSPKAGWETQYF. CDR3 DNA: TGTGCCAGCAGCCCAAAGGCGGGGTGGGAGACCCAGTACTTC.

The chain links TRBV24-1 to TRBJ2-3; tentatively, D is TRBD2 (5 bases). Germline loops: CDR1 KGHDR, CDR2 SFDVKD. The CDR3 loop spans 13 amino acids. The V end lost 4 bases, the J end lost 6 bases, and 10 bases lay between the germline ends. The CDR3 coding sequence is TGTGCCACCAGTGAACCCCAGCGGGATACGCAGTATTTT. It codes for CATSEPQRDTQYF.

Here the CDR3 DNA reads TGCGCCAGCAGCTTGGGGACCGGGCGCCCGTCCTACGAGCAGTACGTC. Translation gives CASSLGTGRPSYEQYV. The chain has TRBV5-1 and TRBJ2-7, with unresolved D. The V gene's germline CDR1 is SGHRS and CDR2 YFSETQ. This CDR3 is built from 16 residues. Trimming took 0 bases from V and 1 from J, leaving 14 bases between them.

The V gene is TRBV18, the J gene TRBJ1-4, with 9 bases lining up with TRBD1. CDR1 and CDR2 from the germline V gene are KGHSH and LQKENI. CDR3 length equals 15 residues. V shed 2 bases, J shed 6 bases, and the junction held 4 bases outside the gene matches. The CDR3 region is CASSPVGTGYEKLFF. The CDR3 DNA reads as TGTGCCAGCTCACCAGTCGGGACAGGGTATGAAAAACTGTTTTTT. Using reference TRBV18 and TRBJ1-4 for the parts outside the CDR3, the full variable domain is NAGVMQNPRHLVRRRGQEARLRCSPMKGHSHVYWYRQLPEEGLKFMVYLQKENIIDESGMPKERFSAEFPKEGPSILRIQQVVRGDSAAYFCASSPVGTGYEKLFFGSGTQLSVL.

The CDR3: CASSRPGLEGNTIYF. The CDR3 region has the DNA TGTGCCAGCAGCCGACCGGGCCTGGAAGGAAACACCATATATTTT. The rearrangement joins TRBV25-1 to TRBJ1-3, with no clear D. Germline V gives CDR1 MGHDK, CDR2 SYGVNS. The CDR3 sequence is 15 residues long. V was clipped by 6 bases and J by 4 bases, with 16 bases between them.

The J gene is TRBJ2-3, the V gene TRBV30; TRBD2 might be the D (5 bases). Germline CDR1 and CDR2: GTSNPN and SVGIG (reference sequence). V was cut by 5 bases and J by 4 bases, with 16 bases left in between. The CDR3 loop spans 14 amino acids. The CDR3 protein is CAWGRDRVADTQYF. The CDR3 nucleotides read TGTGCCTGGGGCCGGGATCGAGTGGCAGATACGCAGTATTTT.

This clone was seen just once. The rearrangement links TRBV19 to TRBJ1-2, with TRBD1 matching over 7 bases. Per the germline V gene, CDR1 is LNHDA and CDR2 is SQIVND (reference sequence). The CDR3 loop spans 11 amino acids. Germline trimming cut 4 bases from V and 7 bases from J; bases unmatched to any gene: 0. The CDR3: CASSRQGGYTF. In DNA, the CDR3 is TGTGCCAGTAGTAGACAGGGTGGCTACACCTTC.

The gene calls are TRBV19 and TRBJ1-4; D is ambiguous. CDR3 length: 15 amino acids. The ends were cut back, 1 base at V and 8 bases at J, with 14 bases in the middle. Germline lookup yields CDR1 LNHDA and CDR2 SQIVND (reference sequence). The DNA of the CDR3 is TGTGCCAGTAGTATAGGTCCGGGCGTAAAGGAAAAACTGTTTTTT. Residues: CASSIGPGVKEKLFF.

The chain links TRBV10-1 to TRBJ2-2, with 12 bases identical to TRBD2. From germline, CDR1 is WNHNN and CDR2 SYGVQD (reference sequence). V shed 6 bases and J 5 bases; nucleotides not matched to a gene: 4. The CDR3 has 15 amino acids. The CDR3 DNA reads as TGCGCCAGCAGCCCACTAGCGGGGGGTACCGGGGAGCTGTTTTTT. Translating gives CASSPLAGGTGELFF.

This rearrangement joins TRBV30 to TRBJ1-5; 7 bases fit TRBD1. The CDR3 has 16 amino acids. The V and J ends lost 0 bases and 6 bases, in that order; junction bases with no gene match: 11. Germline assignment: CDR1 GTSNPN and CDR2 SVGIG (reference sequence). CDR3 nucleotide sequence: TGTGCCTGGAGTGTAGCCGGGGCAGGGGGGGGTCAGCCCCAGCATTTT. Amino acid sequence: CAWSVAGAGGGQPQHF.

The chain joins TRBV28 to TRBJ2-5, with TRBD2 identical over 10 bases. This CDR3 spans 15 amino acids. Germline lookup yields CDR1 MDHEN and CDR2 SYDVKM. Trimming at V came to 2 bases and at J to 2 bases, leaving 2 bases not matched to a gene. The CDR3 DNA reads TGTGCCAGCAGTTTACCTAGCGGGGGTCAAGAGACCCAGTACTTC. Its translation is CASSLPSGGQETQYF.